This record concerns one T cell receptor (beta chain) sequence. The antigen is unknown. Treatment meaning: roughly nine-day PBMC culture with coronavirus spike peptide pools or control peptides (ViraFEST assay). Unexposed donor CD4+ T cells predated the COVID-19 pandemic, collected 2011-2018. Expansion of antigen-specific T cells with peptide pools by ViraFEST preceded sequencing of TCRs. Alongside roughly 10 IU/ml IL-2 and roughly 9.5 ug/ml peptide pools, PBMCs were cultured at 1.5 million to 2.5 million per well. The CDR3 has 16 amino acids. In germline, CDR1 is SGHNT, CDR2 YYREEE (reference sequence). V lost 4 bases and J lost 0, with 13 bases in between. The entry originates in a study of vaccination and CD4 T cells after COVID-19. Cultured CD4+ T-cell DNA underwent Oncomine TCR Beta short-read sequencing. It was from cultured CD4+ T cells that genomic DNA was extracted. TCRdb re-called the PCR reads with MiXCR, one entry per CDR3 protein. This sample carries approximately 9,700 distinct CDR3 sequences, about a third of them seen once, and the ten largest clones take approximately 8%.

V usage is TRBV5-4 and J usage is TRBJ2-2, with D possibly TRBD2 on 5 matching bases. The receptor comes from a human donor in good health. Sequenced input: CD4+ T cells from blood, cultured in vitro. The CDR3 loop is CASSAGGSANTGELFF. CDR3 in DNA: TGTGCCAGCAGCGCAGGAGGCAGCGCGAACACCGGGGAGCTGTTTTTT.